One and the same sample provided the 20 T cell receptor beta chains below, sequenced in a study of PD-1 blockade in classical Hodgkin lymphoma (dated by TCRdb to 2020 to 2022). The meaning of the sample's time point label: cycle 4 day 1 (C4D1), after 5 to 7 weeks of nivolumab. All trial patients had relapsed after autologous stem cell transplantation, with cohorts A, B and C differing in prior brentuximab vedotin exposure. Magnetic negative selection with a Miltenyi CD4+ T cell isolation kit was used to purify CD4+ T cells from thawed PBMCs. The library was produced with the immunoSEQ multiplex PCR assay. TCRdb obtained this table from immuneACCESS and retained in-frame rearrangements with V and J assigned. These tables miss some clones; where compared with another copy, unresolved V genes account for less than half of the shortfall, and the remainder is unexplained. For this sample there are about 30,000 clones; approximately 90% appear just once. The top ten clonotypes cover roughly 0.44% of the sample.

Specimen: CD4+ T cells from blood, collected before the fourth cycle of nivolumab. The source is a human donor with classical Hodgkin lymphoma.

The chain employs TRBV19 and TRBJ2-3; D is unclear. Germline lookup yields CDR1 LNHDA and CDR2 SQIVND (reference sequence). This CDR3 comprises 18 residues. V was cut by 3 bases and J by 0 bases, with 19 bases left in between. This CDR3 reads CASSMLAERYLSTDTQYF. The CDR3 bases are TGTGCCAGTAGTATGTTGGCGGAAAGGTATCTAAGCACAGATACGCAGTATTTT.

Written as DNA, the CDR3 is TGTGCCAGTAGTATAGGGGGAGGACAGAGCTCCTACGAGCAGTACTTC. Translating gives CASSIGGGQSSYEQYF. The chain combines TRBV19 with TRBJ2-7; D could derive from TRBD1 or TRBD2 (6 bases each). V shed 1 base and J shed 0 bases, with 13 bases lying between them. Germline V gene lookup returns CDR1 LNHDA and CDR2 SQIVND (reference sequence). The CDR3 length is 16 residues.

V gene TRBV14 combines with J gene TRBJ2-5; D remains ambiguous. Germline CDR1 and CDR2: SGHDN and FVKESK. Trimming cost V 0 bases and J 5 bases, with 16 bases left between them. The CDR3 loop spans 16 amino acids. CDR3 bases: TGTGCCAGCAGCCAAGATATTCGCGGTAGACCGGAGACCCAGTACTTC. Its translation: CASSQDIRGRPETQYF.

The V and J genes are TRBV6-1 and TRBJ2-5, with no clear D. V lost 2 bases and J lost 2, with 6 bases in between. The CDR3 covers 13 residues. Germline CDR1 and CDR2: MNHNS and SASEGT. CDR3 DNA: TGTGCCAGCAGTGAAAGGGTTCAAGAGACCCAGTACTTC. Its protein is CASSERVQETQYF.

This clone was picked up a small number of times. The chain combines TRBV28 with TRBJ1-1, with D maybe TRBD1 (5 bases). The germline V and J ends were trimmed by 3 bases and 1 base, with 9 bases remaining between them. This CDR3 has 14 residues. Germline CDR1 is MDHEN and CDR2 is SYDVKM. For the CDR3, the DNA is TGTGCCAGCAGTTTCGGGGCGGGGAACACTGAAGCTTTCTTT. Amino acid sequence: CASSFGAGNTEAFF. The full variable domain, its missing parts supplied by reference TRBV28 and TRBJ1-1, is DVKVTQSSRYLVKRTGEKVFLECVQDMDHENMFWYRQDPGLGLRLIYFSYDVKMKEKGDIPEGYSVSREKKERFSLILESASTNQTSMYLCASSFGAGNTEAFFGQGTRLTVV.

The V and J genes are TRBV5-1 and TRBJ2-3, with D tentatively TRBD1 (6 bases). The CDR3 sequence is 14 residues long. V lost 2 bases, J lost 2 bases, and 9 bases lay in between. CDR1 and CDR2 (germline): SGHRS, YFSETQ. CDR3 DNA: TGCGCCAGCAGCTTCGGACAGTACACAGATACGCAGTATTTT. It translates to CASSFGQYTDTQYF.

The sample holds one count of this clone. The chain links TRBV27 to TRBJ1-5; D is undetermined. V lost 3 bases to trimming and J lost 3 bases, with 9 bases between them. The germline V gene encodes CDR1 MNHEY and CDR2 SMNVEV (reference sequence). This CDR3 comprises 14 residues. The CDR3 loop is CASSFGQNNQPQHF. DNA for the CDR3: TGTGCCAGCAGTTTCGGGCAGAACAATCAGCCCCAGCATTTT.

The chain recombines TRBV27 with TRBJ2-3; TRBD2 agrees at 8 bases. This CDR3 contains 14 residues. J was trimmed by 3 bases and V by 4 bases; bases with no gene match: 3. Germline V lookup: CDR1 MNHEY, CDR2 SMNVEV (reference sequence). CDR3 in amino acids: CASSWTSHTDTQYF. The CDR3 coding sequence is TGTGCCAGCAGTTGGACTAGCCATACAGATACGCAGTATTTT.

The genes are TRBV2 and TRBJ2-7; D not resolved. Trimming shortened V by 0 bases and J by 4 bases, and 10 bases separated the two germline ends. The CDR3 length is 14 residues. CDR1 is SNHLY, CDR2 FYNNEI, per germline. The CDR3 sequence: CASSEAVQNYEQYF. The CDR3 DNA follows: TGTGCCAGCAGTGAAGCGGTGCAGAATTACGAGCAGTACTTC.

This chain links TRBV5-1 with TRBJ2-5; D might be TRBD1 (6 bases). Germline CDR1 SGHRS, CDR2 YFSETQ. The CDR3 has 13 amino acids. The V and J ends lost 4 bases and 3 bases respectively, with 10 bases between them. For the CDR3, the DNA is TGCGCCAGCAGCCCCGGACAGAAAGAGACCCAGTACTTC. Amino acid sequence: CASSPGQKETQYF.

This clone was detected only a few times. This chain connects TRBV4-2 to TRBJ2-7; 13 bases agree with TRBD2. This CDR3 comprises 17 residues. Germline trimming cut 1 base from V and 5 bases from J; bases unmatched to any gene: 8. Germline lookup yields CDR1 LGHNA and CDR2 YNFKEQ. CDR3 protein: CASSQVGLAGASDEQYF. The CDR3 DNA follows: TGTGCCAGCAGCCAAGTAGGACTAGCGGGAGCTAGCGACGAGCAGTACTTC.

The chain carries TRBV29-1 and TRBJ2-6, with D maybe TRBD2 (5 bases). The CDR3 has 15 amino acids. The germline gives CDR1 SQVTM, CDR2 ANQGSEA. Trimming left V 1 base short and J 4 bases short, with 11 bases between. CDR3 sequence reads: CSVEVGREGANVLTF. The CDR3, as DNA: TGCAGCGTTGAAGTGGGTAGGGAGGGGGCCAACGTCCTGACTTTC.

The CDR3 region is CASSQGQRGSGELFF. The CDR3 DNA reads as TGCGCCAGCAGCCAAGGTCAACGGGGCTCCGGGGAGCTGTTTTTT. This chain links TRBV4-1 with TRBJ2-2; D may be TRBD1 or TRBD2 (5 bases each). V dropped 1 base and J dropped 6 bases, with 12 bases sitting between them. CDR3 length equals 15 residues. Germline V CDR1 and CDR2: MGHRA, YSYEKL.

V usage is TRBV6-1 and J usage is TRBJ2-3, with a tentative D call TRBD2 (5 bases). CDR3 size: 15 residues. Germline CDR1 is MNHNS and CDR2 is SASEGT. V dropped 2 bases and J dropped 4 bases, with 13 bases sitting between them. CDR3 sequence reads: CASSEQWLASDTQYF. In DNA, the CDR3 is TGTGCCAGCAGTGAACAGTGGCTAGCCTCAGATACGCAGTATTTT.

The rearrangement links TRBV5-4 to TRBJ1-2, with D possibly TRBD1 on 5 matching bases. V lost 3 bases and J lost 6, with 9 bases in between. Germline V lookup: CDR1 SGHNT, CDR2 YYREEE (reference sequence). The CDR3 loop spans 12 amino acids. The CDR3 DNA reads as TGTGCCAGCAGCTCGACCAGGGATGGCTACACCTTC. This encodes CASSSTRDGYTF.

The rearrangement joins TRBV10-3 to TRBJ1-1; 7 bases are shared with TRBD1. The CDR3 length is 17 residues. Germline trimming cut 0 bases from V and 0 bases from J; bases unmatched to any gene: 7. Germline CDR1 ENHRY, CDR2 SYGVKD. The CDR3 sequence: CAISESRGGQLNTEAFF. CDR3 nucleotides: TGTGCCATCAGTGAGTCAAGGGGGGGACAGCTGAACACTGAAGCTTTCTTT.

The gene calls are TRBV19 and TRBJ2-1; TRBD2 matches at 9 bases. CDR1 LNHDA and CDR2 SQIVND come from the germline V gene (reference sequence). The V and J ends lost 7 bases and 0 bases, in that order; junction bases with no gene match: 7. The CDR3 runs to 16 residues. CDR3 sequence (DNA): TGTGCCAGTACAGGGGCGGGAGGGCCCTCCTACAATGAGCAGTTCTTC. As protein: CASTGAGGPSYNEQFF.

The chain uses TRBV18 and TRBJ2-7; 8 bases agree with TRBD2. Germline loops: CDR1 KGHSH, CDR2 LQKENI. Losses at the gene ends were 2 bases for V and 1 base for J; bases not matched to a gene: 4. The CDR3 covers 15 residues. The CDR3 sequence is CASSPGRLASYEQYF. The CDR3 DNA sequence: TGTGCCAGCTCACCAGGGCGACTAGCGTCCTACGAGCAGTACTTC.

This CDR3 is CASSTTANPEQFF. CDR3 sequence (DNA): TGTGCCAGCAGCACCACCGCTAACCCTGAGCAGTTCTTC. V usage is TRBV7-2 and J usage is TRBJ2-1, with unresolved D. Germline V CDR1 and CDR2: SGHTA, FQGNSA. Trimming removed 5 bases at V and 9 bases at J, with 14 bases between. This CDR3 has 13 residues.

The rearrangement links TRBV5-1 to TRBJ2-3; tentatively, D is TRBD2 (5 bases). Trimming pared 6 bases from V and 0 bases from J, leaving 11 bases between. CDR3 length: 14 amino acids. Germline V gene sequence: CDR1 SGHRS, CDR2 YFSETQ. CDR3 nucleotides: TGCGCCAGCAACAGCGGAACTAGCACAGATACGCAGTATTTT. The encoded protein is CASNSGTSTDTQYF.